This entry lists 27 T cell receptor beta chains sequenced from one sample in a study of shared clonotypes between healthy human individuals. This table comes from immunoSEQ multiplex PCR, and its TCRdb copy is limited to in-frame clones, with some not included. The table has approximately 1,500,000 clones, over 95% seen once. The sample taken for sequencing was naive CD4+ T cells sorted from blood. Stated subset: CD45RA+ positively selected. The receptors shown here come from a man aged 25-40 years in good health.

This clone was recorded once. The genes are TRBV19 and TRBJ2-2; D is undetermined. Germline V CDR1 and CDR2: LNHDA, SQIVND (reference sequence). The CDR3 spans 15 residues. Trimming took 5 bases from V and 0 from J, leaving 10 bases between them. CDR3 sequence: CASSHSRPNTGELFF. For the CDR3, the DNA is TGTGCCAGTAGTCATAGCAGACCGAACACCGGGGAGCTGTTTTTT.

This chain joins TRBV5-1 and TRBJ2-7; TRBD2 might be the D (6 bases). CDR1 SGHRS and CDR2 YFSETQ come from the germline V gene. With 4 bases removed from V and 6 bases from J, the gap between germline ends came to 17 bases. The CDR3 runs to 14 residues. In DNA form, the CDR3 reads TGCGCCAGCAGCCCTCTGGGGACTCAAAGCGAGCAGTACTTC. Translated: CASSPLGTQSEQYF.

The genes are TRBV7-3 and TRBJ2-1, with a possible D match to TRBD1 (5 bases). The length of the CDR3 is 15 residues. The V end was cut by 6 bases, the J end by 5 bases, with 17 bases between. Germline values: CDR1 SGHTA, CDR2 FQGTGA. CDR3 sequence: CASRPWVGRNNEQFF. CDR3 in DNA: TGTGCCAGCAGGCCATGGGTGGGGCGGAACAATGAGCAGTTCTTC.

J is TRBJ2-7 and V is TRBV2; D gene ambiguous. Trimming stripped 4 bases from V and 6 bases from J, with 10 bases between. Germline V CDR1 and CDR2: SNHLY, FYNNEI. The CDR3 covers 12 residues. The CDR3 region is CASSVLGGEQYF. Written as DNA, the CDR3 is TGTGCCAGCAGTGTATTGGGCGGCGAGCAGTACTTC. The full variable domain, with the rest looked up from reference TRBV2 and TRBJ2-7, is EPEVTQTPSHQVTQMGQEVILRCVPISNHLYFYWYRQILGQKVEFLVSFYNNEISEKSEIFDDQFSVERPDGSNFTLKIRSTKLEDSAMYFCASSVLGGEQYFGPGTRLTVT.

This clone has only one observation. CDR3 amino acids: CAISPGPFLAESGELFF. CDR3 in DNA: TGTGCCATCAGCCCCGGACCCTTCCTAGCGGAGTCCGGGGAGCTGTTTTTT. The genes are TRBV10-3 and TRBJ2-2; 7 bases are shared with TRBD2. Germline V gives CDR1 ENHRY, CDR2 SYGVKD. The CDR3 consists of 17 residues. V shed 6 bases, J shed 6 bases, and the junction held 16 bases outside the gene matches.

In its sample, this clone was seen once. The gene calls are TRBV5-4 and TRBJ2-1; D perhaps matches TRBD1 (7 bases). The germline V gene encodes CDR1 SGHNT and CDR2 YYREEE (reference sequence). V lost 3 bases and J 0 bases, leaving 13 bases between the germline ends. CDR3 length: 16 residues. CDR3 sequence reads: CASSSPGGSSYNEQFF. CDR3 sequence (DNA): TGTGCCAGCAGCTCTCCAGGGGGGAGCTCCTACAATGAGCAGTTCTTC.

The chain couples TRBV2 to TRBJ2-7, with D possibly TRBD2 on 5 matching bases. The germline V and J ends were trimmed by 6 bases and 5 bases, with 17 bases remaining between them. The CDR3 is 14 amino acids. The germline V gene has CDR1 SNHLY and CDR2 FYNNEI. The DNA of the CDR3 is TGTGCCAGCAGGGAGGTCGCGCCGGCCAACGAGCAGTACTTC. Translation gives CASREVAPANEQYF.

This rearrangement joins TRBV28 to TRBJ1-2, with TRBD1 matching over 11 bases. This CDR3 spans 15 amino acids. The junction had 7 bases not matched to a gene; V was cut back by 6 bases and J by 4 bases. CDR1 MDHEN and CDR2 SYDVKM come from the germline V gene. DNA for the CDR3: TGTGCCAGCAGAGTCGGGACAGGGGGGGGCTATGGCTACACCTTC. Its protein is CASRVGTGGGYGYTF.

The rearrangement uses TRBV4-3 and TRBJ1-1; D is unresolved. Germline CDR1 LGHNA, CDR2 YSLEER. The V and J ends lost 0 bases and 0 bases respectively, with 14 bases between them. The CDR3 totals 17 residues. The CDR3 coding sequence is TGCGCCAGCAGCCAAGAGTGGGTCGCCGTCATGAACACTGAAGCTTTCTTT. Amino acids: CASSQEWVAVMNTEAFF.

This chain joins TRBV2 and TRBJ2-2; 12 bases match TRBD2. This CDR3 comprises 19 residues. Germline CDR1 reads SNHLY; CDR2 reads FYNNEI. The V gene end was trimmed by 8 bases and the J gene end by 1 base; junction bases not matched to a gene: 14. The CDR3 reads CASGARLAGGVRNTGELFF. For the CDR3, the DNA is TGTGCCAGCGGGGCCAGGCTAGCGGGAGGGGTACGGAACACCGGGGAGCTGTTTTTT. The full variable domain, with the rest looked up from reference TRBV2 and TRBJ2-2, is EPEVTQTPSHQVTQMGQEVILRCVPISNHLYFYWYRQILGQKVEFLVSFYNNEISEKSEIFDDQFSVERPDGSNFTLKIRSTKLEDSAMYFCASGARLAGGVRNTGELFFGEGSRLTVL.

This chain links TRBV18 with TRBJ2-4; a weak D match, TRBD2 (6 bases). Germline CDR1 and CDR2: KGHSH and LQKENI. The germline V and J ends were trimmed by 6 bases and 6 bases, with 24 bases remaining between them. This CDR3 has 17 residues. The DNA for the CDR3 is TGTGCCAGCTCCCCCATCGGGGGTTCCATACACCCAAACATTCAGTACTTC. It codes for CASSPIGGSIHPNIQYF.

DNA for the CDR3: TGTGCCCGCGACGGACAGGGGATTATGGAGACCCAGTACTTC. Protein sequence: CARDGQGIMETQYF. This sequence joins TRBV11-1 and TRBJ2-5; 9 nucleotides align to TRBD1. CDR1 is SGHAT and CDR2 is FQDESV in the germline V gene (reference sequence). There are 14 residues in the CDR3. V lost 11 bases, J lost 5 bases, and 12 bases stayed unmatched.

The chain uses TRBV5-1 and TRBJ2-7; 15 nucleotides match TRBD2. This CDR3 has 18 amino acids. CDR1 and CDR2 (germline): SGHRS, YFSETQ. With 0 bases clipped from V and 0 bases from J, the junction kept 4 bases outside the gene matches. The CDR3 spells CASSLGTSGRGGSYEQYF. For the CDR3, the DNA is TGCGCCAGCAGCTTGGGGACTAGCGGGAGGGGAGGCTCCTACGAGCAGTACTTC. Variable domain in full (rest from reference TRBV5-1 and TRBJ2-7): KAGVTQTPRYLIKTRGQQVTLSCSPISGHRSVSWYQQTPGQGLQFLFEYFSETQRNKGNFPGRFSGRQFSNSRSEMNVSTLELGDSALYLCASSLGTSGRGGSYEQYFGPGTRLTVT.

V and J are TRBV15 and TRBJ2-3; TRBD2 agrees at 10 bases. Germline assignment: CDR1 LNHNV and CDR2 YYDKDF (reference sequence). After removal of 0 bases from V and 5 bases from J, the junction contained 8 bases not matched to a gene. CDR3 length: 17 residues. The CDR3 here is CATSRDPSGSVIDTQYF. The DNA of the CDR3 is TGTGCCACCAGCAGAGATCCTAGCGGGAGTGTTATAGATACGCAGTATTTT.

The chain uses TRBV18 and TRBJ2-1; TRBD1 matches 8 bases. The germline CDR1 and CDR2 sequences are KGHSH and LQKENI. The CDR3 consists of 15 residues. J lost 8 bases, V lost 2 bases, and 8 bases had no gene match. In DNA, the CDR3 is TGTGCCAGCTCACCAGACAGGGGCCAAGCCTATGAGCAGTTCTTC. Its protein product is CASSPDRGQAYEQFF.

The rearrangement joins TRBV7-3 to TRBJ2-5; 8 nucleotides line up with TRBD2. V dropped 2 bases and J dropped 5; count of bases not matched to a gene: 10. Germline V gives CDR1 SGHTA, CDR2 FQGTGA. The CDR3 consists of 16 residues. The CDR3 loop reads CASSLESGRAYETQYF. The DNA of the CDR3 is TGTGCCAGCAGCTTAGAGTCCGGGAGGGCCTATGAGACCCAGTACTTC.

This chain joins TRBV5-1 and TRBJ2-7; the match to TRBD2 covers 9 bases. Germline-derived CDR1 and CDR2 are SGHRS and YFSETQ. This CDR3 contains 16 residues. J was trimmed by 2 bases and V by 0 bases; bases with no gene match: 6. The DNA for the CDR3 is TGCGCCAGCAGCTTGGACGGACTAGCGCTAACCTACGAGCAGTACTTC. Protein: CASSLDGLALTYEQYF.

The CDR3 sequence is CASSLIRNQETQYF. The CDR3 nucleotides read TGTGCCAGCAGCTTAATCCGAAATCAAGAGACCCAGTACTTC. The chain carries TRBV11-2 and TRBJ2-5; D unresolved. CDR3 length: 14 residues. With 2 bases removed from V and 2 bases from J, the gap between germline ends came to 9 bases. The V gene's germline CDR1 is SGHAT and CDR2 FQNNGV.

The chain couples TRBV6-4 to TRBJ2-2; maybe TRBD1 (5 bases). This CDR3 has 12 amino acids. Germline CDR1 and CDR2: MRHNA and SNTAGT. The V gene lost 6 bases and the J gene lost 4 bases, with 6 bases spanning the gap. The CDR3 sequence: CASRDTTGELFF. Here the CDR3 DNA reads TGTGCCAGCAGGGACACCACCGGGGAGCTGTTTTTT.

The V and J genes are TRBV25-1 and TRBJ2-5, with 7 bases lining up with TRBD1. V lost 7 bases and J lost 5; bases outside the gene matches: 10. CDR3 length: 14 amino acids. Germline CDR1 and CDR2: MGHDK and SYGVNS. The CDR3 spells CASKRTGVVETQYF. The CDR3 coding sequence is TGTGCCAGCAAGAGGACAGGTGTCGTGGAGACCCAGTACTTC.

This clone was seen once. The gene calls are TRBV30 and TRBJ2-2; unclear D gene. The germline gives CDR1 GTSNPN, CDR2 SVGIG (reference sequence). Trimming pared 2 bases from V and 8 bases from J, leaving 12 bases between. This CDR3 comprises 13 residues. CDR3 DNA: TGTGCCTGGAGTATCACTGTCCCGGGGGAGCTGTTTTTT. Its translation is CAWSITVPGELFF.

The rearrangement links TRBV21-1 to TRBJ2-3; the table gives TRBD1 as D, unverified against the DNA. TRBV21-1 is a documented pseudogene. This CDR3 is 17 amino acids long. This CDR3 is CASSQGPGSRSTDTQYF. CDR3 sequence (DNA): TGTGCCAGCAGCCAAGGGCCAGGGTCAAGGAGCACAGATACGCAGTATTTT.

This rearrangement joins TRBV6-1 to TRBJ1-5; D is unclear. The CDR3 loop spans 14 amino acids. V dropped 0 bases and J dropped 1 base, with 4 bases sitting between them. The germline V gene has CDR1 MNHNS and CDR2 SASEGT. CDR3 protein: CASSEARSNQPQHF. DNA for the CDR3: TGTGCCAGCAGTGAAGCCAGGAGCAATCAGCCCCAGCATTTT.

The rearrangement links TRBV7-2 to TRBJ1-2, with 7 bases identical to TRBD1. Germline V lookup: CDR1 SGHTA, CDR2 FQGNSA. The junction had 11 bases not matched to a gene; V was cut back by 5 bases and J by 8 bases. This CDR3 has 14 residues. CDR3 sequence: CASSGGQPIKGYTF. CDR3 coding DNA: TGTGCCAGCAGCGGGGGACAGCCTATTAAGGGCTACACCTTC.

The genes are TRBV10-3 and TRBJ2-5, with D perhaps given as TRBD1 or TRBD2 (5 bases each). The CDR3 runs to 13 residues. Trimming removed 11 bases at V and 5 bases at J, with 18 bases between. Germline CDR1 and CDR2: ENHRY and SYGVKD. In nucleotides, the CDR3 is TGTGCCGTCAACCGGGACCCAAGGGAGACCCAGTACTTC. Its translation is CAVNRDPRETQYF.

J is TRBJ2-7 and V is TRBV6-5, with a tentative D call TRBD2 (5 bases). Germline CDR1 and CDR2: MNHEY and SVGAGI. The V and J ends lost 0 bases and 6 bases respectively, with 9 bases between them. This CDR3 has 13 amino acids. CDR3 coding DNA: TGTGCCAGCAGTTACTCCGGCGGGCGCGAGCAGTACTTC. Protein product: CASSYSGGREQYF.

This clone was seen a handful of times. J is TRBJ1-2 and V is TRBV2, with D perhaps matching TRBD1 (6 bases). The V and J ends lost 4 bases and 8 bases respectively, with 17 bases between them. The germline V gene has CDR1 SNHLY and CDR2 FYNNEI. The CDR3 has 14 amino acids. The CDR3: CASSGNNRVVGYTF. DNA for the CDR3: TGTGCCAGCAGTGGGAATAACAGGGTAGTGGGCTACACCTTC.